A single sample is the source of the 19 T cell receptor beta chains below, sequenced in a study of human T cells and chemical hapten exposure. TCRdb re-called the RACE reads with MiXCR, one entry per CDR3 protein. The data contain 40,000 or so distinct CDR3 sequences, 12% of them singletons. Indicated time point: pre-sensitization, week 0. Documented treatment: therapeutic diphenylcyclopropenone sensitization with weekly scalp DPC. It was unfractionated whole blood from which total RNA was extracted. Material: whole blood, obtained in connection with sensitization to the hapten diphenylcyclopropenone (DPC). The receptor source for this set is a woman between 40 and 55 years old with alopecia areata. Some clones in this sample may be carry-over from other donors' samples.

This clonotype was observed a few times. The chain couples TRBV3-1 to TRBJ1-5; D uncertain. CDR1 LGHDT and CDR2 YNNKEL come from the germline V gene (reference sequence). This CDR3 is 13 amino acids long. V was clipped by 1 base and J by 7 bases, with 8 bases between them. CDR3 amino acids: CASSQAIGQPQHF. The CDR3 nucleotides are TGTGCCAGCAGCCAAGCTATCGGCCAGCCCCAGCATTTT.

This clonotype was found a few times. V usage is TRBV11-3 and J usage is TRBJ1-1; no reliable D call. Germline values: CDR1 SGHNT, CDR2 YENEEA. The V gene lost 3 bases and the J gene lost 1 base, with 21 bases spanning the gap. The CDR3 consists of 18 residues. The CDR3: CASSLAQVGNPRNTEAFF. DNA of the CDR3: TGTGCCAGCAGCTTGGCCCAGGTGGGGAATCCGAGGAACACTGAAGCTTTCTTT.

This clonotype has just a few counts. V and J are TRBV28 and TRBJ1-5; D uncertain. Germline CDR1 reads MDHEN; CDR2 reads SYDVKM. This CDR3 region has 11 residues. V dropped 6 bases and J dropped 5 bases, with 5 bases sitting between them. Written as DNA, the CDR3 is TGTGCCAGCAGCAGAGATCAGCCCCAGCATTTT. This codes for CASSRDQPQHF. Full variable domain (rest looked up from reference TRBV28 and TRBJ1-5): DVKVTQSSRYLVKRTGEKVFLECVQDMDHENMFWYRQDPGLGLRLIYFSYDVKMKEKGDIPEGYSVSREKKERFSLILESASTNQTSMYLCASSRDQPQHFGDGTRLSIL.

Only one count was recorded for this clonotype. The gene calls are TRBV3-1 and TRBJ1-5, with 7 bases lining up with TRBD1. The CDR3 contains 12 residues. Germline V lookup: CDR1 LGHDT, CDR2 YNNKEL (reference sequence). V shed 1 base, J shed 9 bases, and the junction held 0 bases outside the gene matches. CDR3 coding DNA: TGTGCCAGCAGCCAAGCAGGGGGGCCCCAGCATTTT. This translates into CASSQAGGPQHF. The whole variable domain, remainder taken from reference TRBV3-1 and TRBJ1-5, is DTAVSQTPKYLVTQMGNDKSIKCEQNLGHDTMYWYKQDSKKFLKIMFSYNNKELIINETVPNRFSPKSPDKAHLNLHINSLELGDSAVYFCASSQAGGPQHFGDGTRLSIL.

This clonotype was observed a few times. V is TRBV29-1 and J is TRBJ2-1; possible D gene TRBD2, 6 bases. Trimming took off 6 bases at V and 8 bases at J, with 14 bases between the two ends. CDR3 length equals 12 residues. Per the germline V gene, CDR1 is SQVTM and CDR2 is ANQGSEA. CDR3 sequence (DNA): TGCAGCGTCCCCCGGGAGTGGGATGAGCAGTTCTTC. It translates to CSVPREWDEQFF.

The sample holds many counts of this clonotype. This sequence joins TRBV5-6 and TRBJ2-3; D gene uncertain. Deletions cut 4 bases from V and 2 bases from J, with 5 bases between. CDR1 is SGHDT, CDR2 YYEEEE, per germline. The CDR3 has 12 amino acids. The CDR3 spells CASSVITDTQYF. CDR3 DNA sequence: TGTGCCAGCAGCGTGATCACAGATACGCAGTATTTT. Complete variable domain (other parts from reference TRBV5-6 and TRBJ2-3): DAGVTQSPTHLIKTRGQQVTLRCSPKSGHDTVSWYQQALGQGPQFIFQYYEEEERQRGNFPDRFSGHQFPNYSSELNVNALLLGDSALYLCASSVITDTQYFGPGTRLTVL.

This chain connects TRBV19 to TRBJ1-5; D gene unclear. The CDR3 is 14 amino acids. Germline CDR1 is LNHDA and CDR2 is SQIVND (reference sequence). V was trimmed by 1 base and J by 4 bases, leaving 8 bases between them. The CDR3 region is CASSIATGNQPQHF. CDR3 coding DNA: TGTGCCAGTAGTATAGCGACGGGGAATCAGCCCCAGCATTTT.

The genes are TRBV9 and TRBJ2-7; D tentatively reads TRBD1 or TRBD2 (5 bases each). Germline V lookup: CDR1 SGDLS, CDR2 YYNGEE. V dropped 9 bases and J dropped 3 bases, with 13 bases sitting between them. The CDR3 spans 12 residues. The CDR3 reads CAIPGTCYEQYF. The CDR3 DNA follows: TGTGCCATCCCGGGGACCTGCTACGAGCAGTACTTC. Full variable domain (remainder filled in from reference TRBV9 and TRBJ2-7): DSGVTQTPKHLITATGQRVTLRCSPRSGDLSVYWYQQSLDQGLQFLIQYYNGEERAKGNILERFSAQQFPDLHSELNLSSLELGDSALYFCAIPGTCYEQYFGPGTRLTVT.

This clonotype was seen at least ten times. This chain links TRBV7-9 with TRBJ2-1; 7 nucleotides align to TRBD2. Germline CDR1 reads SEHNR; CDR2 reads FQNEAQ (reference sequence). The V gene end was trimmed by 2 bases and the J gene end by 1 base; junction bases not matched to a gene: 5. There are 16 residues in the CDR3. In DNA form, the CDR3 reads TGTGCCAGCAGCTTATTTCTGCGGGAGTCCTACAATGAGCAGTTCTTC. Protein product: CASSLFLRESYNEQFF.

At least ten counts were recorded for this clonotype. This chain links TRBV6-6 with TRBJ2-3; TRBD2 matches 7 bases. The junction had 2 bases not matched to a gene; V was cut back by 8 bases and J by 6 bases. This CDR3 has 11 amino acids. Germline CDR1 MNHNY, CDR2 SVGAGI (reference sequence). The CDR3 nucleotides read TGTGCCAGCTACGGGGGGGATACGCAGTATTTT. This translates into CASYGGDTQYF.

There are many counts of this clonotype. The V and J genes are TRBV28 and TRBJ2-1, with D unclear. CDR1 is MDHEN, CDR2 SYDVKM, per germline. The CDR3 runs 11 residues. Trimming removed 2 bases at V and 10 bases at J, with 6 bases between. The CDR3 reads CASSLLTEQFF. The CDR3 region has the DNA TGTGCCAGCAGTTTACTCACGGAGCAGTTCTTC.

This clonotype was seen repeatedly, ten times or more. V gene TRBV7-9 combines with J gene TRBJ1-1; TRBD1 might be the D (6 bases). Germline CDR1 reads SEHNR; CDR2 reads FQNEAQ (reference sequence). CDR3 length: 14 residues. V lost 3 bases and J 4 bases, leaving 12 bases between the germline ends. For the CDR3, the DNA is TGTGCCAGCAGCTTCCGAGGGGGAATCACTGAAGCTTTCTTT. This gives the protein CASSFRGGITEAFF.

This clonotype has more than one count but fewer than ten. This chain links TRBV28 with TRBJ1-5; the D is unclear. The germline CDR1 and CDR2 sequences are MDHEN and SYDVKM. CDR3 length equals 14 residues. V was pared by 1 base and J by 4 bases, with 8 bases between. The CDR3 DNA is TGTGCCAGCAGTTTATTGTCCCAAAATCAGCCCCAGCATTTT. This encodes CASSLLSQNQPQHF.

Comment on this clonotype: A much larger clone is a single base away; this may be a read error. J is TRBJ1-2 and V is TRBV5-7; weak D call: TRBD1 (5 bases). TRBV5-7 falls under the ORF class, with uncertain function. The CDR3 totals 16 residues. V was pared by 6 bases and J by 0 bases, with 18 bases between. CDR3 region: CASNSRRQTTNYGYTF. The CDR3 DNA sequence: TGTGCCAGCAACTCAAGGCGACAGACCACTAACTATGGCTACACCTTC.

The chain links TRBV7-9 to TRBJ2-4, with 14 bases that match TRBD2. From germline, CDR1 is SEHNR and CDR2 FQNEAQ (reference sequence). The V segment lost 5 bases and the J segment 0 bases; nucleotides outside the gene matches: 12. The CDR3 length is 20 residues. CDR3 protein: CASSLQPGLAGALAKNIQYF. The CDR3 DNA sequence: TGTGCCAGCAGCCTCCAGCCGGGACTAGCGGGAGCCCTAGCCAAAAACATTCAGTACTTC.

This clonotype appeared many times. The chain carries TRBV28 and TRBJ2-7, with 11 bases aligning to TRBD2. Germline CDR1 and CDR2: MDHEN and SYDVKM. The CDR3 covers 15 residues. V was clipped by 6 bases and J by 2 bases; unmatched bases: 6. The CDR3 region has the DNA TGTGCCAGCAGCATTGGGACTAGCGGAGCCTACGAGCAGTACTTC. Protein sequence: CASSIGTSGAYEQYF.

This clonotype was observed at least ten times. The chain joins TRBV3-1 to TRBJ1-1, with D unresolved. Trimming left V 0 bases short and J 1 base short, with 9 bases between. The germline CDR1 and CDR2 sequences are LGHDT and YNNKEL (reference sequence). CDR3 length: 15 residues. This chain's CDR3 is CASSQESRRNTEAFF. The CDR3, as DNA: TGTGCCAGCAGCCAAGAATCCCGGAGGAACACTGAAGCTTTCTTT.

This clonotype was recorded at least ten times. The V and J genes are TRBV12-3 or TRBV12-4 and TRBJ1-5; TRBD1 aligns across 7 bases. Trimming cost V 6 bases and J 7 bases; bases outside gene matches: 6. The CDR3 length is 13 residues. The CDR3 nucleotides read TGTGCCAGCAGCACCGACAGGGACCAGCCCCAGCATTTT. Encoded protein: CASSTDRDQPQHF.

In this sample, this clonotype turned up a few times. The rearrangement links TRBV10-1 to TRBJ2-3, with 8 bases lining up with TRBD2. J lost 4 bases, V lost 4 bases, and 7 bases had no gene match. CDR1 and CDR2 (germline): WNHNN, SYGVQD (reference sequence). This CDR3 contains 15 residues. As DNA, the CDR3 is TGCGCCAGCAGTGCGGCACTAGCGGTTTCAGATACGCAGTATTTT. This sequence encodes CASSAALAVSDTQYF.